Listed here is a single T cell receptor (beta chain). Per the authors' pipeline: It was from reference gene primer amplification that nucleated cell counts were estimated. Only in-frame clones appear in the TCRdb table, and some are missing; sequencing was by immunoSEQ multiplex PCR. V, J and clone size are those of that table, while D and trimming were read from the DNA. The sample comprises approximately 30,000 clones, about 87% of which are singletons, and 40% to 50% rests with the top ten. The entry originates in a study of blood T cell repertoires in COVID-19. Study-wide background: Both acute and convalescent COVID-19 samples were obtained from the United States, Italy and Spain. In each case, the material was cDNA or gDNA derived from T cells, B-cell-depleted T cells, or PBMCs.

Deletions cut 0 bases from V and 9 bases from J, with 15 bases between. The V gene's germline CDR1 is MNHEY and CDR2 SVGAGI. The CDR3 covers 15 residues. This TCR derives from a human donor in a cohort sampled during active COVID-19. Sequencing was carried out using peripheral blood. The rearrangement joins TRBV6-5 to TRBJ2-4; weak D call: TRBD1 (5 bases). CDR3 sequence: CASSYSNTGNGIQYF. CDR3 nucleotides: TGTGCCAGCAGTTACTCGAACACAGGCAACGGCATTCAGTACTTC.